This T cell receptor (beta chain) stems from a study of T cell repertoires in cytomegalovirus infection. Study-wide background: Recently identified HLA-C-restricted CMV epitopes and well-studied HLA-B-restricted CMV epitopes were used by the study. Findings and limits, study-wide: Pooled public TCR beta family frequency picked out CMV carriers with the relevant HLA.

In its sample, this clonotype was seen a few times. Its antigen remains unknown. Germline V gene sequence: CDR1 SEHNR, CDR2 FQNEAQ (reference sequence). This CDR3 contains 15 residues. Trimming removed 4 bases at V and 13 bases at J, with 22 bases between. TCRdb analysed the reads with MiXCR anew, one entry per CDR3 protein. The sample yields fewer than 650,000 distinct CDR3 sequences, roughly 43% seen once. The J gene is TRBJ1-4, the V gene TRBV7-9; possibly TRBD1 for D (5 bases). This material consisted of cultured PBMCs, taken from culture after CMV antigen stimulation. The sequence derives from a human donor in good health (CMV status not recorded). Some clones in this sample may be carry-over from other donors' samples. The CDR3 sequence: CASSSIVGTMKGLFF. DNA for the CDR3: TGTGCCAGCAGCTCCATAGTCGGGACGATGAAAGGACTGTTTTTT.